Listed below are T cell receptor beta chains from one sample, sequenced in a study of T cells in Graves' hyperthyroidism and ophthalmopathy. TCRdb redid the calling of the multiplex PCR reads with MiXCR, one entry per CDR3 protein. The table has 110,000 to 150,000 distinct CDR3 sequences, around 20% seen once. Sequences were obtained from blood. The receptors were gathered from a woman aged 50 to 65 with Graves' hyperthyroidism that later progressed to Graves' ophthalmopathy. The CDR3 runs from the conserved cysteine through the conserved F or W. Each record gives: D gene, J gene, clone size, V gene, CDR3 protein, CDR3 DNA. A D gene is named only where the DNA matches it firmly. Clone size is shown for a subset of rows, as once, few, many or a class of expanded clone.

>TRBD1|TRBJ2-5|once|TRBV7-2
CASSLAQGAQYF
TGTGCCAGCAGCTTAGCCCAGGGGGCCCAGTACTTC
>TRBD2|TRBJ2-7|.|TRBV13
CASSVRPSGSSSYEQYF
TGTGCCAGCAGCGTAAGACCGAGCGGGAGCAGCTCCTACGAGCAGTACTTC
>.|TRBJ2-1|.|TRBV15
CATSGGGRGRSLSSYNEQFF
TGTGCCACCAGCGGAGGGGGTCGCGGGCGGAGTCTTAGCTCCTACAATGAGCAGTTCTTC
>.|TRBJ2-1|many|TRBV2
CASRRLDHEQFF
TGTGCCAGCAGGCGACTAGATCATGAGCAGTTCTTC
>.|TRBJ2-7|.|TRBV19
CASSHRHEQYF
TGTGCCAGTAGTCATAGGCATGAGCAGTACTTC
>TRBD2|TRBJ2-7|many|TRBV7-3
CASSITSGGYEQYF
TGTGCCAGCAGCATTACTAGCGGGGGCTACGAGCAGTACTTC
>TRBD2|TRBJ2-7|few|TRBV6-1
CASSEVYGGRALGYEQYF
TGTGCCAGCAGTGAAGTGTACGGCGGGAGGGCCCTCGGGTACGAGCAGTACTTC
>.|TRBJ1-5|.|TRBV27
CASSTRRDQPEHF
TGTGCCAGCAGTACCCGAAGGGATCAGCCCGAGCATTTT
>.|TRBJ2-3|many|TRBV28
CASSLAGSSTDTQYF
TGTGCCAGCAGTTTAGCGGGGAGTAGCACAGATACGCAGTATTTT
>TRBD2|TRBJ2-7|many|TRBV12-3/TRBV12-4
CASSGTSGRDEQYF
TGTGCCAGCAGTGGGACTAGCGGGAGGGACGAGCAGTACTTC
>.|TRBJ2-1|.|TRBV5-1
CASSLLPGTYEQFF
TGCGCCAGCAGCTTGCTTCCGGGAACCTATGAGCAGTTCTTC
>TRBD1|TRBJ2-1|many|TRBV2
CASRQGASEQFF
TGTGCCAGCAGACAGGGGGCCTCTGAGCAGTTCTTC
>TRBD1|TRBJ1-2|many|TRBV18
CASSPKGTGGENYTF
TGTGCCAGCTCACCAAAAGGAACAGGGGGCGAGAACTACACCTTC
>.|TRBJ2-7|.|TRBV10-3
CAISESRGTLAREQYF
TGTGCCATCAGTGAGTCGAGGGGGACTCTCGCCCGGGAGCAGTACTTC
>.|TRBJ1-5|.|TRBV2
CASSGQRSNQPQHF
TGTGCCAGCAGTGGACAGCGTAGCAATCAGCCCCAGCATTTT
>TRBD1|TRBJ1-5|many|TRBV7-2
CASSPYVGGSQPQHF
TGTGCCAGCAGCCCTTACGTAGGGGGCAGTCAGCCCCAGCATTTT
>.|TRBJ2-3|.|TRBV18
CASSPLLASVSTDTQYF
TGTGCCAGCTCACCACTCTTGGCTAGCGTAAGCACAGATACGCAGTATTTT
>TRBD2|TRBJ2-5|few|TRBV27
CASGVYQETQYF
TGCGCTAGCGGAGTGTACCAAGAGACCCAGTACTTC
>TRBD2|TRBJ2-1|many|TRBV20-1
CSARAGRAASGISYNEQFF
TGCAGTGCTAGAGCGGGTCGTGCGGCTAGCGGAATCTCATACAATGAGCAGTTCTTC
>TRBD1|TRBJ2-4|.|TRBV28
CASGLGGVTHLAKNIQYF
TGTGCCAGCGGCCTAGGGGGCGTGACCCATTTAGCCAAAAACATTCAGTACTTC
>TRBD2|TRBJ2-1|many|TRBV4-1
CASSQESGLAGGGEQFF
TGCGCCAGCAGCCAAGAAAGTGGACTAGCGGGAGGTGGCGAGCAGTTCTTC
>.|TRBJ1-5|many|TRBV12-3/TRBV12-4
CASSSSYRDQPQHF
TGTGCCAGCAGTTCATCGTACAGGGATCAGCCCCAGCATTTT
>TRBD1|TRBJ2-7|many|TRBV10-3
CAISAPTTGFGYEQYF
TGTGCCATCAGTGCCCCTACGACAGGGTTCGGGTACGAGCAGTACTTC
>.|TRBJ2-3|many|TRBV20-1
CSARPRISTDTQYF
TGCAGTGCTAGACCGCGAATTAGCACAGATACGCAGTATTTT
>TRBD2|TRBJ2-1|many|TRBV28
CASSFRRGFYNEQFF
TGTGCCAGCAGTTTTCGGCGGGGGTTTTACAATGAGCAGTTCTTC
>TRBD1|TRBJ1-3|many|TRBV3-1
CASSPSRTGGNTIYF
TGTGCCAGCAGCCCTTCCCGGACAGGCGGAAACACCATATATTTT
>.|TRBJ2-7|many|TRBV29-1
CSGSGGPAYEQYF
TGCAGCGGGTCCGGTGGGCCGGCCTACGAGCAGTACTTC
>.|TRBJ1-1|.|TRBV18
CASSLGDWGAFF
TGTGCCAGCTCACTGGGTGACTGGGGAGCTTTCTTT
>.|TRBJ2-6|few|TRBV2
CASSMGASGANVLTF
TGTGCCAGCAGTATGGGGGCGTCTGGGGCCAACGTCCTGACTTTC
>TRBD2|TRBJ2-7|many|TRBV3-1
CASSQGTSGYEQYF
TGTGCCAGCAGCCAAGGGACTAGCGGGTACGAGCAGTACTTC
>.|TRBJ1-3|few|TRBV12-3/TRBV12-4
CASSLVGSSRNTIYF
TGTGCCAGCAGTTTAGTTGGGTCCTCTAGAAACACCATATATTTT
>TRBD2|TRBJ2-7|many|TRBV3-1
CASSHSGTSGSSYEQYF
TGTGCCAGCAGCCATAGTGGAACTAGCGGGAGCTCCTACGAGCAGTACTTC
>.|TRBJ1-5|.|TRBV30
CAWSAGPNQPQHF
TGTGCCTGGAGTGCGGGACCCAATCAGCCCCAGCATTTT